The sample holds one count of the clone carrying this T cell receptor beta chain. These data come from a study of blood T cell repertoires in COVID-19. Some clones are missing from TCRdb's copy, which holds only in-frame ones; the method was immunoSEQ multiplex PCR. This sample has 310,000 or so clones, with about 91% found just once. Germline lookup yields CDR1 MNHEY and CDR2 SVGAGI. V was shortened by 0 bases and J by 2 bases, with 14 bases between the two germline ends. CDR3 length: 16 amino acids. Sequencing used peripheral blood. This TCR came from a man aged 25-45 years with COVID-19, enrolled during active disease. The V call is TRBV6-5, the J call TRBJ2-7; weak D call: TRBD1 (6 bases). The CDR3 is CASSYSNYRVPYEQYF. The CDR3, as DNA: TGTGCCAGCAGTTACTCCAATTACAGGGTTCCCTACGAGCAGTACTTC.